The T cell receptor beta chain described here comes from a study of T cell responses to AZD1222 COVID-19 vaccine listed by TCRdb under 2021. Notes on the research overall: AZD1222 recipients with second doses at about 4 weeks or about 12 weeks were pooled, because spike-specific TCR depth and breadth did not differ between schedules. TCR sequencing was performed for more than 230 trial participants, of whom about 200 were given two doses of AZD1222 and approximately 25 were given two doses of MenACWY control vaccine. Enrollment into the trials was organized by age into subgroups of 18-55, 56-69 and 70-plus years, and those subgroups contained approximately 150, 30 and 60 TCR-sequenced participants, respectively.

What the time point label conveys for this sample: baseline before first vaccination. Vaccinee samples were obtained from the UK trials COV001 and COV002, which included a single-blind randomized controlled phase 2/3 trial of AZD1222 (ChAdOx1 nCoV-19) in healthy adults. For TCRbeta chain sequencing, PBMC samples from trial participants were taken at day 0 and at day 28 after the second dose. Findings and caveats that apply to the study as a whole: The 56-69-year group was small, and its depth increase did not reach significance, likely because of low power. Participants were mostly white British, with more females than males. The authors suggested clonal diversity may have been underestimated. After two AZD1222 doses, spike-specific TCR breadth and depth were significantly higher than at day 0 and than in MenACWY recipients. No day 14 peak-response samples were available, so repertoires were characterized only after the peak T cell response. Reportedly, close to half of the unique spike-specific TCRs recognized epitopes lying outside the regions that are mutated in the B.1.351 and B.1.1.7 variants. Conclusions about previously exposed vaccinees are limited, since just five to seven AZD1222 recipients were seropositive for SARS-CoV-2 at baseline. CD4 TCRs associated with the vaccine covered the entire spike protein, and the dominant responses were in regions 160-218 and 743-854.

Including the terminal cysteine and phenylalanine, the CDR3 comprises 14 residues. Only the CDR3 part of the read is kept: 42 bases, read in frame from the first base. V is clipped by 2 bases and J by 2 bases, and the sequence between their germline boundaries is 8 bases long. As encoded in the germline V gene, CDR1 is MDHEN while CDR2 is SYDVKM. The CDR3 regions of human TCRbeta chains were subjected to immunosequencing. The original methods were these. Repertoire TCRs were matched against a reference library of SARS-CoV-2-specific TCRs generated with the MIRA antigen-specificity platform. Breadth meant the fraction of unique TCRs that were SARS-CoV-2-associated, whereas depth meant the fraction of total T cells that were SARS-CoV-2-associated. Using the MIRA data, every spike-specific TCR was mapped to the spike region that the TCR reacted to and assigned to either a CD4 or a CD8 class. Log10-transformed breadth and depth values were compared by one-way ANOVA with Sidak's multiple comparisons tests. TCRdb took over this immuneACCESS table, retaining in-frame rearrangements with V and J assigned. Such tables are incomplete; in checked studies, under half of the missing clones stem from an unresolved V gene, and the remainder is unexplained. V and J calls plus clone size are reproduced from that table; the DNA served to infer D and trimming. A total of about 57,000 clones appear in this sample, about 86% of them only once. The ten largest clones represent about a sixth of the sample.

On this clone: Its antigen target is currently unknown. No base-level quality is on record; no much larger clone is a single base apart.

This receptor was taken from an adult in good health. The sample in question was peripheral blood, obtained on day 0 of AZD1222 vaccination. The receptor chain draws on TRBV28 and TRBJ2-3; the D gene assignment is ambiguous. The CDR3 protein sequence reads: CASSLIRLTDTQYF. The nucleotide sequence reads TGTGCCAGCAGTTTAATTAGGCTCACAGATACGCAGTATTTT.